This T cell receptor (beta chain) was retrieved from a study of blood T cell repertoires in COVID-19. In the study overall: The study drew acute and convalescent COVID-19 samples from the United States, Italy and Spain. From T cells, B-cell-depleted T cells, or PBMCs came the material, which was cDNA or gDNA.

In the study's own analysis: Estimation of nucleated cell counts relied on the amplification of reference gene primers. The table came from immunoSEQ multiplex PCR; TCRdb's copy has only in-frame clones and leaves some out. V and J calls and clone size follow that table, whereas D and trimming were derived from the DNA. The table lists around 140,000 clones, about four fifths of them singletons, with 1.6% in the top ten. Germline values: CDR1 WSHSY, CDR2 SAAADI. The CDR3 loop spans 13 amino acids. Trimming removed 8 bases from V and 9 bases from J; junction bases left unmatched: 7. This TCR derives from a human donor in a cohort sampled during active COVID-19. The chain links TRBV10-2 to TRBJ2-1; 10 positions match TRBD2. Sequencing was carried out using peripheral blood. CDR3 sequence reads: CASGASGSGEQFF. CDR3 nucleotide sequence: TGCGCCAGCGGGGCTAGCGGGAGTGGTGAGCAGTTCTTC.